The 23 T cell receptor beta chains reported below all come from one sample, sequenced in a study of T cell responses to AZD1222 COVID-19 vaccine. TCRdb's table, derived via immunoSEQ multiplex PCR, lists solely in-frame clones and lacks some. The sample includes over 130,000 clones, around 92% of them seen just once. The sample here was peripheral blood, taken 28 days after the second AZD1222 dose. These receptors all stem from an adult who received the AZD1222 COVID-19 vaccine.

About this clone: The sample has other DNA sequences that encode this CDR3 too. The chain uses TRBV7-2 and TRBJ1-4, with unresolved D. V dropped 1 base and J dropped 4 bases, with 4 bases sitting between them. The length of the CDR3 is 13 residues. Germline-derived CDR1 and CDR2 are SGHTA and FQGNSA. CDR3 region: CASSLDSNEKLFF. In nucleotides, the CDR3 is TGTGCCAGCAGCTTAGACAGTAATGAAAAACTGTTTTTT.

This clone showed up just once. CDR3 in amino acids: CASSIVWDRGNQPQHF. CDR3 nucleotide sequence: TGTGCCAGTAGTATAGTCTGGGACAGGGGGAATCAGCCCCAGCATTTT. The V call is TRBV19, the J call TRBJ1-5, with 11 positions matching TRBD1. The CDR3 runs 16 residues. Trimming at V came to 1 base and at J to 4 bases, leaving 3 bases not matched to a gene. Per the germline V gene, CDR1 is LNHDA and CDR2 is SQIVND (reference sequence).

This chain connects TRBV27 to TRBJ1-1, with 7 bases aligning to TRBD1. This CDR3 region has 13 residues. CDR1 is MNHEY, CDR2 SMNVEV, per germline (reference sequence). Trimming removed 5 bases from V and 3 bases from J; junction bases left unmatched: 3. The CDR3 nucleotides are TGTGCCAGCAGTCCCGACAGGGACACTGAAGCTTTCTTT. Translation gives CASSPDRDTEAFF.

The chain is built from TRBV4-1 and TRBJ2-3, with TRBD1 matching over 9 bases. The CDR3 loop spans 15 amino acids. Looked up from germline, CDR1 is MGHRA and CDR2 is YSYEKL. The V gene end was trimmed by 3 bases and the J gene end by 2 bases; junction bases not matched to a gene: 3. Here the CDR3 reads CASSHRDRDTDTQYF. In DNA, the CDR3 is TGCGCCAGCAGCCACCGGGACAGGGACACAGATACGCAGTATTTT.

This rearrangement joins TRBV19 to TRBJ1-5; D is unresolved. The germline V and J ends were trimmed by 4 bases and 0 bases, with 7 bases remaining between them. The CDR3 covers 14 residues. CDR1 is LNHDA, CDR2 SQIVND, per germline (reference sequence). The CDR3 nucleotides are TGTGCCAGTAGTAGCAGCTATAGCAATCAGCCCCAGCATTTT. Residues: CASSSSYSNQPQHF.

The CDR3 DNA is TGTGCCAGCCATACGATTTACGGGACTAGCGGGAGGCTTGGCGGGGAGCTGTTTTTT. As protein: CASHTIYGTSGRLGGELFF. The chain couples TRBV19 to TRBJ2-2; 15 bases fit TRBD2. From germline, CDR1 is LNHDA and CDR2 SQIVND (reference sequence). The CDR3 is 19 residues long. V lost 9 bases, J lost 7 bases, and 18 bases stayed unmatched.

This chain uses TRBV7-6 with TRBJ2-1; D gene ambiguous. Per germline, CDR1 SGHVS and CDR2 FNYEAQ. V was shortened by 6 bases and J by 10 bases, with 13 bases between the two germline ends. CDR3 length: 12 residues. The CDR3 loop reads CASSLTPREQFF. The CDR3 region has the DNA TGTGCCAGCAGTCTAACACCGAGGGAGCAGTTCTTC.

The chain employs TRBV6-5 and TRBJ1-5; D is unclear. Germline assignment: CDR1 MNHEY and CDR2 SVGAGI. The CDR3 sequence is 14 residues long. V was shortened by 7 bases and J by 1 base, with 11 bases between the two germline ends. This CDR3 reads CASILRGSNQPQHF. In DNA, the CDR3 is TGTGCCAGCATCCTTCGGGGAAGCAATCAGCCCCAGCATTTT.

This chain joins TRBV11-2 and TRBJ2-3, with D possibly TRBD1 on 6 matching bases. This CDR3 comprises 13 residues. V was pared by 1 base and J by 5 bases, with 7 bases between. CDR1 SGHAT and CDR2 FQNNGV come from the germline V gene. The CDR3 DNA reads as TGTGCCAGCAGCTTAGGGGGGCAAGATACGCAGTATTTT. Translation gives CASSLGGQDTQYF.

The table lists this clone with a count of one. The chain employs TRBV6-1 and TRBJ1-5; the D is unclear. V lost 1 base to trimming and J lost 7 bases, with 8 bases between them. This CDR3 region has 13 residues. The germline V gene encodes CDR1 MNHNS and CDR2 SASEGT. CDR3 nucleotide sequence: TGTGCCAGCAGTGAAGATAGAATGCAGCCCCAGCATTTT. Protein: CASSEDRMQPQHF.

The CDR3 region is CASTEGTGNTIYF. The CDR3 bases are TGTGCCAGCACGGAGGGCACCGGAAACACCATATATTTT. This sequence joins TRBV4-2 and TRBJ1-3; no definite D call. This CDR3 spans 13 amino acids. Trimming shortened V by 7 bases and J by 4 bases, and 11 bases separated the two germline ends. The V gene's germline CDR1 is LGHNA and CDR2 YNFKEQ.

The CDR3 DNA is TGTGCCAGCAGCCGACAAACTAACTATGGCTACACCTTC. Residues: CASSRQTNYGYTF. The rearrangement uses TRBV3-1 (or the pseudogene TRBV3-2) and TRBJ1-2; no reliable D call. Looked up from germline, CDR1 is LGHDT and CDR2 is YNNKEL (reference sequence). V lost 4 bases, J lost 0 bases, and 6 bases lay in between. CDR3 length equals 13 residues.

V is TRBV7-3 and J is TRBJ2-2; D may correspond to TRBD1 or TRBD2 (5 bases each). There are 17 residues in the CDR3. The ends were cut back, 6 bases at V and 0 bases at J, with 17 bases in the middle. Per germline, CDR1 SGHTA and CDR2 FQGTGA. The CDR3 nucleotides are TGTGCCAGCAGTGGGGGACCGGGACGGCCGAACACCGGGGAGCTGTTTTTT. Amino acid sequence: CASSGGPGRPNTGELFF.

The V gene is TRBV19, the J gene TRBJ1-1; D may be TRBD1 (5 bases). The CDR3 is 17 residues long. Germline CDR1 and CDR2: LNHDA and SQIVND (reference sequence). Trimming pared 3 bases from V and 0 bases from J, leaving 17 bases between. As DNA, the CDR3 is TGTGCCAGTAGTATCCGGGGGTGGGTGACATTGAACACTGAAGCTTTCTTT. It is translated as CASSIRGWVTLNTEAFF.

V gene TRBV30 combines with J gene TRBJ1-1, with D unresolved. Trimming cost V 4 bases and J 4 bases, with 16 bases left between them. Germline lookup yields CDR1 GTSNPN and CDR2 SVGIG (reference sequence). This CDR3 contains 14 residues. The DNA of the CDR3 is TGTGCCTGGATAGCGCGGGGAAGGACCACTGAAGCTTTCTTT. It translates to CAWIARGRTTEAFF. The full variable domain, rest sourced from reference TRBV30 and TRBJ1-1, is SQTIHQWPATLVQPVGSPLSLECTVEGTSNPNLYWYRQAAGRGLQLLFYSVGIGQISSEVPQNLSASRPQDRQFILSSKKLLLSDSGFYLCAWIARGRTTEAFFGQGTRLTVV.

This chain joins TRBV19 and TRBJ1-1; 9 bases match TRBD1. V shed 4 bases and J 9 bases; nucleotides not matched to a gene: 9. This CDR3 is 14 amino acids long. Germline V gene sequence: CDR1 LNHDA, CDR2 SQIVND (reference sequence). In DNA, the CDR3 is TGTGCCAGTAGTACCCTACAGGGGGCGTTGAAAGCTTTCTTT. Protein sequence: CASSTLQGALKAFF.

This chain uses TRBV7-2 with TRBJ1-1; D gene uncertain. V dropped 5 bases and J dropped 0 bases, with 4 bases sitting between them. This CDR3 region has 12 residues. CDR1 and CDR2 from the germline V gene are SGHTA and FQGNSA. CDR3 in amino acids: CASSLMNTEAFF. The CDR3 DNA reads TGTGCCAGCAGCCTCATGAACACTGAAGCTTTCTTT.

The genes are TRBV7-8 and TRBJ2-4; TRBD2 matches 10 bases. Germline-derived CDR1 and CDR2 are SGHVS and FQNEAQ. The CDR3 sequence is 18 residues long. V trimming: 4 bases; J trimming: 2 bases; junction bases outside the gene matches: 11. The CDR3 nucleotides are TGTGCCAGCAGCTACCCAGCGGGAGGGCCCTCAACCAAAAACATTCAGTACTTC. Protein product: CASSYPAGGPSTKNIQYF.

Worth noting for this clone: Mismatch with germline at one junction end may stem from a read error. The rearrangement uses TRBV3-1 (or the pseudogene TRBV3-2) and TRBJ1-6; weak D call: TRBD1 (5 bases). The CDR3 is 14 amino acids. Germline V gene data show CDR1 as LGHDT and CDR2 as YNNKEL (reference sequence). The CDR3 DNA follows: TGTGCCACCAGCCAGGGTACCGCGGATTCACCCCTCCACTTT. Translation gives CATSQGTADSPLHF.

The rearrangement joins TRBV10-3 to TRBJ1-6; D ambiguous. Germline loops: CDR1 ENHRY, CDR2 SYGVKD. The CDR3 is made up of 13 amino acids. Deletions cut 9 bases from V and 6 bases from J, with 12 bases between. The CDR3 sequence is CAISGQPNSPLHF. The DNA of the CDR3 is TGTGCCATAAGCGGGCAGCCTAATTCACCCCTCCACTTT.

The V gene is TRBV27, the J gene TRBJ1-5; D is uncertain. The V end was cut by 5 bases, the J end by 2 bases, with 10 bases between. The CDR3 runs to 14 residues. In germline, CDR1 is MNHEY, CDR2 SMNVEV (reference sequence). The CDR3: CASSPIQGNQPQHF. As DNA, the CDR3 is TGTGCCAGCAGTCCCATTCAGGGCAATCAGCCCCAGCATTTT.

The chain combines TRBV20-1 with TRBJ2-5; 7 nucleotides align to TRBD1. CDR3 length equals 14 residues. V gave up 3 bases and J gave up 5 bases; unmatched junction bases: 9. From germline, CDR1 is DFQATT and CDR2 SNEGSKA (reference sequence). CDR3 DNA: TGCAGTGCTAGTCTTCGAGGGGGCAGGGAGACCCAGTACTTC. Translating gives CSASLRGGRETQYF.

Written as DNA, the CDR3 is TGTGCCAGCAGCCCCCCCGGGACACCCTTTCGGAGTGAGCAGTTCTTC. It yields the protein CASSPPGTPFRSEQFF. This chain links TRBV7-9 with TRBJ2-1, with a tentative D call TRBD1 (6 bases). Trimming stripped 5 bases from V and 9 bases from J, with 23 bases between. Germline V gives CDR1 SEHNR, CDR2 FQNEAQ (reference sequence). This CDR3 contains 16 residues.